This TCR beta chain derives from a study of cytomegalovirus exposure and HLA in healthy donors. The PCR ran on 60 Vbeta and 13 Jbeta primers. Sequenced by immunoSEQ multiplex PCR; TCRdb stores in-frame clones only, minus some. This listing includes 49,000 or so clones. The length of the CDR3 is 14 residues. The junction had 4 bases not matched to a gene; V was cut back by 7 bases and J by 2 bases. The germline CDR1 and CDR2 sequences are WNHNN and SYGVQD (reference sequence). The source material was PBMCs. This TCR came from a man aged 35 to 55 in good health and CMV-seropositive. The chain employs TRBV10-1 and TRBJ1-2; TRBD1 matches 10 bases. The CDR3 region has the DNA TGCGCCAGCACCAGACAGGGGGCCAACTATGGCTACACCTTC. Translation: CASTRQGANYGYTF.